Following are 20 T cell receptor beta chains from one sample sequenced in a study of type 1 and type 2 diabetes patients. Genomic DNA was the PCR template. Amplification of the beta chain CDR3 used 30 forward and 13 reverse multiplex primers. Each CDR3 protein is one row after TCRdb ran MiXCR on the multiplex PCR reads. The sample lists some 250,000 distinct CDR3 sequences; roughly 50% were seen once. The specimen sequenced was peripheral blood mononuclear cells (PBMCs). The origin of the receptors is a man in his late teens or twenties with type 2 diabetes.

This sequence joins TRBV10-1 and TRBJ1-6; TRBD1 agrees at 9 bases. The CDR3 runs to 15 residues. J was trimmed by 9 bases and V by 0 bases; bases with no gene match: 3. Germline CDR1 is WNHNN and CDR2 is SYGVQD (reference sequence). The CDR3 region is CASSESRQGGSPLHF. In DNA form, the CDR3 reads TGCGCCAGCAGTGAGTCGAGACAGGGGGGTTCACCCCTCCACTTT.

The chain carries TRBV9 and TRBJ2-7; 7 nucleotides agree with TRBD2. CDR3 length equals 16 residues. Germline lookup yields CDR1 SGDLS and CDR2 YYNGEE. Germline trimming cut 4 bases from V and 5 bases from J; bases unmatched to any gene: 15. CDR3 nucleotides: TGTGCCAGCAGCCCCCTAAGCGGGGTTTCGGTTAACGAGCAGTACTTC. This encodes CASSPLSGVSVNEQYF.

J is TRBJ1-5 and V is TRBV6-1; no definite D call. The CDR3 has 10 residues. Looked up from germline, CDR1 is MNHNS and CDR2 is SASEGT. V was pared by 4 bases and J by 6 bases, with 1 base between. The CDR3 loop is CASSGQPQHF. CDR3 bases: TGTGCCAGCAGTGGTCAGCCCCAGCATTTT.

This clonotype was recorded a few times. The V and J genes are TRBV6-6 and TRBJ2-5, with D possibly TRBD1 on 5 matching bases. Near its end, the DNA agrees better with TRBJ2-1, so the J call may be wrong. This CDR3 is built from 15 residues. Germline V gives CDR1 MNHNY, CDR2 SVGAGI (reference sequence). Written as DNA, the CDR3 is TGTGCCAGCAGTTACGGAAGACAGTCTGGTTATGAGCAGTTCTTC. It encodes CASSYGRQSGYEQFF.

The chain couples TRBV2 to TRBJ2-1; TRBD1 aligns across 11 bases. The length of the CDR3 is 14 residues. With 7 bases clipped from V and 7 bases from J, the junction kept 6 bases outside the gene matches. Germline V gene lookup returns CDR1 SNHLY and CDR2 FYNNEI. In nucleotides, the CDR3 is TGTGCCAGCACCCGGACAGGGGGCATGAATGAGCAGTTCTTC. Translation gives CASTRTGGMNEQFF.

This clonotype was seen a few times. This chain joins TRBV28 and TRBJ1-2; D is uncertain. V was trimmed by 5 bases and J by 1 base, leaving 14 bases between them. The germline gives CDR1 MDHEN, CDR2 SYDVKM. CDR3 length equals 15 residues. The DNA for the CDR3 is TGTGCCAGCAGTCCCCGGGAGGGATTTAACTATGGCTACACCTTC. It codes for CASSPREGFNYGYTF.

This clonotype has a handful of counts. The chain is built from TRBV5-1 and TRBJ1-2; D call uncertain. Germline V gene data show CDR1 as SGHRS and CDR2 as YFSETQ. Trimming pared 7 bases from V and 4 bases from J, leaving 20 bases between. The CDR3 loop spans 15 amino acids. The CDR3 loop reads CASGTPGRPLYGYTF. In DNA, the CDR3 is TGCGCCAGCGGCACACCGGGCAGGCCCCTCTATGGCTACACCTTC.

This sequence joins TRBV7-3 and TRBJ2-2; D uncertain. The CDR3 runs to 14 residues. Germline-derived CDR1 and CDR2 are SGHTA and FQGTGA. The V gene lost 2 bases and the J gene lost 5 bases, with 9 bases spanning the gap. CDR3 nucleotide sequence: TGTGCCAGCAGCTTACCCATGGATACCGGGGAGCTGTTTTTT. Translating gives CASSLPMDTGELFF.

V gene TRBV14 combines with J gene TRBJ1-1, with D perhaps matching TRBD1 (5 bases). The CDR3 is made up of 14 amino acids. CDR1 SGHDN and CDR2 FVKESK come from the germline V gene. V lost 4 bases to trimming and J lost 5 bases, with 14 bases between them. The DNA for the CDR3 is TGTGCCAGCAGCCGAAAAACAGGCGGAACTGAAGCTTTCTTT. Protein product: CASSRKTGGTEAFF.

This clonotype was seen a handful of times. The V gene is TRBV2, the J gene TRBJ1-5; D is ambiguous. Germline lookup yields CDR1 SNHLY and CDR2 FYNNEI. V was clipped by 0 bases and J by 6 bases, with 9 bases between them. The CDR3 totals 14 residues. CDR3 DNA sequence: TGTGCCAGCAGTGAAGCAATAGTGTTTCAGCCCCAGCATTTT. It translates to CASSEAIVFQPQHF.

This clonotype has more than one count but fewer than ten. The V call is TRBV29-1, the J call TRBJ2-5, with 7 bases identical to TRBD1. V was clipped by 4 bases and J by 0 bases; unmatched bases: 2. The CDR3 length is 13 residues. Germline CDR1 reads SQVTM; CDR2 reads ANQGSEA. As DNA, the CDR3 is TGCAGCGTTGCGGACAGGAACCAAGAGACCCAGTACTTC. Amino acids: CSVADRNQETQYF.

The chain is built from TRBV2 and TRBJ2-3; possible D gene TRBD2, 6 bases. Germline lookup yields CDR1 SNHLY and CDR2 FYNNEI. Trimming cost V 6 bases and J 1 base, with 11 bases left between them. The CDR3 length is 14 residues. CDR3 sequence reads: CASRLAFGTDTQYF. The CDR3 DNA reads TGTGCCAGCAGGCTAGCGTTCGGCACAGATACGCAGTATTTT.

The V gene is TRBV29-1, the J gene TRBJ2-1, with D tentatively TRBD1 or TRBD2 (5 bases each). The V end was cut by 3 bases, the J end by 3 bases, with 15 bases between. This CDR3 is 15 amino acids long. Germline V gene lookup returns CDR1 SQVTM and CDR2 ANQGSEA. The CDR3 region is CSVDGTEPYYNEQFF. The DNA for the CDR3 is TGCAGCGTTGATGGGACGGAGCCATACTACAATGAGCAGTTCTTC.

This clonotype showed up many times. The chain recombines TRBV7-2 with TRBJ1-2; TRBD1 matches 9 bases. Trimming took 5 bases from V and 8 from J; bases not matched to a gene: 3. CDR1 and CDR2 from the germline V gene are SGHTA and FQGNSA. The CDR3 length is 12 residues. This CDR3 is CASSIGQGGYTF. Written as DNA, the CDR3 is TGTGCCAGCAGCATAGGACAGGGGGGCTACACCTTC.

In this sample, this clonotype turned up once. The chain has TRBV29-1 and TRBJ2-5; 7 bases are a match to TRBD1. Germline CDR1 and CDR2: SQVTM and ANQGSEA. This CDR3 has 14 amino acids. Trimming cost V 5 bases and J 7 bases; bases outside gene matches: 13. The CDR3 DNA is TGCAGCGTTCCGCAGGGGGTAATTAGGGGGACCCAGTACTTC. Translation: CSVPQGVIRGTQYF.

This clonotype was picked up many times. The rearrangement links TRBV25-1 to TRBJ1-1; 11 positions match TRBD1. J lost 9 bases, V lost 10 bases, and 4 bases had no gene match. CDR1 is MGHDK and CDR2 is SYGVNS in the germline V gene. The length of the CDR3 is 11 residues. The CDR3 DNA reads as TGTGCCACCGGACAGGGGGCTAAAGCTTTCTTT. Amino acid sequence: CATGQGAKAFF.

This clonotype came up a few times. V usage is TRBV20-1 and J usage is TRBJ1-6; the match to TRBD1 covers 7 bases. This CDR3 region has 13 residues. The V and J ends lost 7 bases and 10 bases, in that order; junction bases with no gene match: 10. The germline V gene has CDR1 DFQATT and CDR2 SNEGSKA (reference sequence). The CDR3 coding sequence is TGCAGTGGAACAGGGGCCCTAGGGTCACCCCTCCACTTT. Its protein product is CSGTGALGSPLHF.

The V gene is TRBV19, the J gene TRBJ2-1, with D unclear. Per the germline V gene, CDR1 is LNHDA and CDR2 is SQIVND (reference sequence). The V end was cut by 1 base, the J end by 10 bases, with 8 bases between. The CDR3 extends over 12 amino acids. This CDR3 reads CASSIVGIEQFF. The CDR3 coding sequence is TGTGCCAGTAGTATAGTTGGCATAGAGCAGTTCTTC.

The V call is TRBV27, the J call TRBJ2-7, with 8 bases fitting TRBD1. V dropped 6 bases and J dropped 5; count of bases not matched to a gene: 9. The CDR3 consists of 14 residues. Germline V gene sequence: CDR1 MNHEY, CDR2 SMNVEV (reference sequence). The CDR3, as DNA: TGTGCCAGCAGCCGGAGACAGGGGAGCGACGAGCAGTACTTC. This codes for CASSRRQGSDEQYF.

This clonotype occurred many times. The chain has TRBV2 and TRBJ2-5; 7 bases are a match to TRBD1. CDR3 length: 15 residues. Losses at the gene ends were 4 bases for V and 5 bases for J; bases not matched to a gene: 10. In germline, CDR1 is SNHLY, CDR2 FYNNEI. In nucleotides, the CDR3 is TGTGCCAGCAGTGGGGTTGACAGGGTCCAGGAGACCCAGTACTTC. The encoded protein is CASSGVDRVQETQYF.